The 24 T cell receptor beta chains given below trace back to one sample, sequenced in a study of T cells in Graves' hyperthyroidism and ophthalmopathy. TCR beta CDR3 sequences were amplified from RNA transcripts. HTBI primers were used for first-round RT-PCR of the TCR CDR3. TCRdb re-called the multiplex PCR reads with MiXCR, one entry per CDR3 protein. The data contain 35,000 or so distinct CDR3 sequences, around 50% of them singletons. The specimen was blood. These receptor sequences come from a man in his forties or fifties with Graves' ophthalmopathy.

This clonotype was counted ten times or more. V is TRBV5-8 and J is TRBJ2-1; TRBD2 matches 16 bases. V shed 4 bases, J shed 11 bases, and the junction held 15 bases outside the gene matches. The CDR3 is 18 residues long. Germline V CDR1 and CDR2: SGHTS, YDEGEE. The CDR3 reads CASSLFAMGLAGGYQQFF. The CDR3 bases are TGTGCCAGCAGCCTGTTCGCTATGGGACTAGCGGGAGGGTATCAGCAGTTCTTC.

This clonotype was counted many times. V and J are TRBV5-1 and TRBJ2-3, with D maybe TRBD1 (5 bases). Trimming removed 4 bases at V and 4 bases at J, with 22 bases between. The length of the CDR3 is 17 residues. Looked up from germline, CDR1 is SGHRS and CDR2 is YFSETQ. The CDR3 reads CASSPAGFVGVADTQYF. The CDR3 coding sequence is TGCGCCAGCAGCCCTGCCGGGTTTGTAGGGGTGGCAGATACGCAGTATTTT.

This rearrangement joins TRBV10-3 to TRBJ2-7, with D maybe TRBD1 (6 bases). The germline V and J ends were trimmed by 10 bases and 1 base, with 14 bases remaining between them. The CDR3 has 13 residues. Germline CDR1 reads ENHRY; CDR2 reads SYGVKD. The CDR3 here is CATTGQLSYEQYF. CDR3 sequence (DNA): TGTGCCACGACCGGACAGCTTTCCTACGAGCAGTACTTC.

With regard to this clonotype: No conserved phenylalanine or tryptophan is present at the end of the CDR3, so a read error is the likely explanation. The rearrangement links TRBV20-1 to TRBJ1-5, with 8 bases lining up with TRBD1. CDR1 and CDR2 from the germline V gene are DFQATT and SNEGSKA (reference sequence). The CDR3 consists of 11 residues. CDR3: CKGQGNQPQHG. CDR3 bases: TGCAAGGGACAGGGCAATCAGCCCCAGCATGGT.

This chain joins TRBV2 and TRBJ1-5, with D possibly matching TRBD1 (5 bases). The germline gives CDR1 SNHLY, CDR2 FYNNEI. CDR3 size: 15 residues. This CDR3 is CTTRLGGGRYQPQHF. The CDR3 DNA is TGTACCACCCGACTGGGCGGGGGAAGGTATCAGCCCCAGCATTTT.

The chain is built from TRBV5-6 and TRBJ2-7; 7 nucleotides align to TRBD1. With 4 bases clipped from V and 0 bases from J, the junction kept 4 bases outside the gene matches. Germline CDR1 reads SGHDT; CDR2 reads YYEEEE. The CDR3 sequence is 14 residues long. Here the CDR3 reads CASSLTGTSYEQYF. DNA for the CDR3: TGTGCCAGCAGCCTGACAGGGACCTCCTACGAGCAGTACTTC.

This clonotype appeared many times. This rearrangement joins TRBV6-5 to TRBJ2-7; D possibly matches TRBD1 or TRBD2 (5 bases each). This CDR3 has 14 amino acids. Germline V lookup: CDR1 MNHEY, CDR2 SVGAGI. V dropped 4 bases and J dropped 6 bases, with 16 bases sitting between them. In DNA, the CDR3 is TGTGCCAGCAGTTTAGGGCAGGGAGTAGGCGAGCAGTACTTC. Translated: CASSLGQGVGEQYF.

This chain uses TRBV6-5 with TRBJ2-7, with unresolved D. The germline V gene has CDR1 MNHEY and CDR2 SVGAGI. CDR3 length equals 13 residues. V dropped 6 bases and J dropped 0 bases, with 9 bases sitting between them. CDR3 loop: CASRTTVSYEQYF. CDR3 DNA: TGTGCCAGCAGGACGACTGTCTCCTACGAGCAGTACTTC.

This clonotype was counted many times. CDR3 loop: CASSIRDRVNYGYTF. As DNA, the CDR3 is TGTGCCAGTAGTATACGGGACAGGGTTAACTATGGCTACACCTTC. The rearrangement links TRBV19 to TRBJ1-2; the match to TRBD1 covers 9 bases. There are 15 residues in the CDR3. The ends lost 2 bases at V and 1 base at J; junction bases unmatched: 2. Germline V gives CDR1 LNHDA, CDR2 SQIVND (reference sequence).

The chain combines TRBV6-1 with TRBJ2-3; 7 bases are a match to TRBD1. CDR3 length equals 14 residues. Germline values: CDR1 MNHNS, CDR2 SASEGT. J gave up 5 bases and V 5 bases, and 7 bases lay outside the gene matches. CDR3 in amino acids: CASSLTGVLDTQYF. CDR3 nucleotides: TGTGCCAGCAGTCTAACAGGGGTTTTAGATACGCAGTATTTT.

This clonotype was observed many times. The chain recombines TRBV11-2 with TRBJ2-5; 8 nucleotides match TRBD2. V lost 7 bases and J lost 1; bases outside the gene matches: 14. Germline CDR1 is SGHAT and CDR2 is FQNNGV. The CDR3 has 17 amino acids. The CDR3 DNA is TGTGCCAGCACCACTCACGGGGGGGGATTGCGCCAAGAGACCCAGTACTTC. This sequence encodes CASTTHGGGLRQETQYF.

This clonotype was observed many times. The V gene is TRBV28, the J gene TRBJ1-5; perhaps TRBD1 as D (6 bases). CDR3 length: 15 residues. The V and J ends lost 3 bases and 3 bases respectively, with 12 bases between them. The V gene's germline CDR1 is MDHEN and CDR2 SYDVKM. The CDR3 sequence: CASSFFDRPNQPQHF. The DNA of the CDR3 is TGTGCCAGCAGTTTCTTCGACAGGCCCAATCAGCCCCAGCATTTT.

V is TRBV19 and J is TRBJ2-3; a weak D match, TRBD2 (5 bases). The germline gives CDR1 LNHDA, CDR2 SQIVND (reference sequence). V lost 3 bases, J lost 0 bases, and 10 bases lay in between. The CDR3 has 15 amino acids. CDR3 nucleotide sequence: TGTGCCAGTAGTATGGGAGATATTAGCACAGATACGCAGTATTTT. Its translation is CASSMGDISTDTQYF.

On this clonotype: Sequence at one end of the junction differs from germline and may be a read error. The chain recombines TRBV19 with TRBJ1-1; a possible D gene is TRBD1 (5 bases). There are 15 residues in the CDR3. Germline-derived CDR1 and CDR2 are LNHDA and SQIVND (reference sequence). CDR3 DNA sequence: TGTGCCAGTAGGCTGGGGCAGGGCTGGGGCACTGAAGCTTCCTTT. Translated: CASRLGQGWGTEASF.

As regards this clonotype: This clone may be a read error of a much larger clone one base away. The chain couples TRBV12-3 or TRBV12-4 to TRBJ1-3; no clear D. This CDR3 is 16 amino acids long. CDR3 bases: TGTGGCAGCAGTTTACCAAGAGGGAACTCTGGAAACACCATATATTTT. Translating gives CGSSLPRGNSGNTIYF.

The rearrangement links TRBV19 to TRBJ1-2; 7 bases align to TRBD1. J gave up 5 bases and V 6 bases, and 12 bases lay outside the gene matches. Germline V gene lookup returns CDR1 LNHDA and CDR2 SQIVND (reference sequence). CDR3 length equals 15 residues. For the CDR3, the DNA is TGTGCCAGTAGACTAGCGGGGGGGACAGCGTATGGCTACACCTTC. Protein: CASRLAGGTAYGYTF.

In its sample, this clonotype was seen many times. The rearrangement joins TRBV6-2 or TRBV6-3 to TRBJ2-1, with D tentatively TRBD2 (6 bases). CDR3 length: 16 residues. Trimming took off 1 base at V and 6 bases at J, with 16 bases between the two ends. Germline lookup yields CDR1 MNHEY and CDR2 SVGEGT. This chain's CDR3 is CASSYFTWLALNEQFF. The DNA for the CDR3 is TGTGCCAGCAGTTACTTTACCTGGCTAGCGCTCAATGAGCAGTTCTTC.

This clonotype was observed at least ten times. This chain joins TRBV6-1 and TRBJ2-1, with D possibly being TRBD1 (5 bases). Deletions cut 8 bases from V and 8 bases from J, with 16 bases between. There are 13 residues in the CDR3. The V gene's germline CDR1 is MNHNS and CDR2 SASEGT. The CDR3 bases are TGTGCCAGCGCCAGGGTCCCGGCAGATGAGCAGTTCTTC. It is translated as CASARVPADEQFF.

With regard to this clonotype: A much larger clone differs by one base, so this may be a read error. CDR3 amino acids: CSASRDSISHEQYF. CDR3 bases: TGCAGTGCTAGCCGGGACAGTATATCCCACGAGCAGTACTTC. This chain joins TRBV20-1 and TRBJ2-7, with 7 bases aligning to TRBD1. The V and J ends lost 3 bases and 5 bases, in that order; junction bases with no gene match: 10. Germline V gene data show CDR1 as DFQATT and CDR2 as SNEGSKA (reference sequence). The CDR3 consists of 14 residues.

This clonotype was counted many times. The chain has TRBV6-2 or TRBV6-3 and TRBJ2-7, with TRBD2 matching 11 bases. Germline V CDR1 and CDR2: MNHEY, SVGEGT. The J segment lost 5 bases and the V segment lost 6 bases, leaving 9 bases of the junction unmatched. The CDR3 is 15 residues long. The CDR3 here is CASRSLAGGLNEQYF. CDR3 sequence (DNA): TGTGCCAGCAGATCATTAGCGGGAGGGTTGAACGAGCAGTACTTC.

In its sample, this clonotype was seen once. This CDR3 reads CASSLALRTGHHNEQYF. CDR3 bases: TGTGCCAGCAGCTTAGCGCTCAGGACAGGGCACCACAATGAGCAGTATTTT. This sequence joins TRBV7-2 and TRBJ2-3; 8 bases fit TRBD1. The CDR3 runs 17 residues. J was trimmed by 11 bases and V by 0 bases; bases with no gene match: 16. Germline V gene lookup returns CDR1 SGHTA and CDR2 FQGNSA.

This clonotype was seen once. This rearrangement joins TRBV20-1 to TRBJ2-6, with D hard to call. The CDR3 loop spans 12 amino acids. Germline values: CDR1 DFQATT, CDR2 SNEGSKA (reference sequence). The CDR3 DNA follows: TGCAGCCCGACCCAGTGGGGTAACGTCCTGACTTTC. This translates into CSPTQWGNVLTF.

This chain uses TRBV27 with TRBJ1-1; TRBD1 matches at 9 bases. The CDR3 spans 15 residues. CDR1 and CDR2 from the germline V gene are MNHEY and SMNVEV (reference sequence). With 7 bases clipped from V and 6 bases from J, the junction kept 12 bases outside the gene matches. This CDR3 is CASKASGTGSSEAFF. For the CDR3, the DNA is TGTGCCAGCAAGGCTAGCGGGACAGGGAGCTCTGAAGCTTTCTTT.

This clonotype has a count of ten or more. The chain links TRBV6-2 or TRBV6-3 to TRBJ2-7; D unresolved. The CDR3 is 13 residues long. Germline CDR1 MNHEY, CDR2 SVGEGT. Trimming took 5 bases from V and 9 from J, leaving 17 bases between them. This CDR3 reads CASSGPEHPGQYF. The CDR3, as DNA: TGTGCCAGCAGTGGGCCCGAGCATCCCGGGCAGTACTTC.